This T cell receptor beta chain was retrieved from a study of blood T cell repertoires in COVID-19. CDR1 and CDR2 from the germline V gene are GTSNPN and SVGIG (reference sequence). CDR3 size: 17 residues. Losses at the gene ends were 8 bases for V and 0 bases for J; bases not matched to a gene: 16. In the authors' workflow: For nucleated cells, counts were estimated from reference gene primer amplification. Only in-frame clones appear in the TCRdb table, and some are missing; sequencing was by immunoSEQ multiplex PCR. That table gives V, J and clone size, and the DNA gave D and trimming. The sample consists of about 160,000 clones, around four fifths of them appearing once.

The receptor's source is a woman of 80 years or more with acute or convalescent COVID-19. The sequenced sample consisted of peripheral blood. The chain combines TRBV30 with TRBJ1-5; 7 nucleotides agree with TRBD1. The chain's CDR3 is CALVGGQAIYSNQPQHF. CDR3 nucleotides: TGTGCCCTGGTCGGTGGACAGGCCATCTATAGCAATCAGCCCCAGCATTTT.